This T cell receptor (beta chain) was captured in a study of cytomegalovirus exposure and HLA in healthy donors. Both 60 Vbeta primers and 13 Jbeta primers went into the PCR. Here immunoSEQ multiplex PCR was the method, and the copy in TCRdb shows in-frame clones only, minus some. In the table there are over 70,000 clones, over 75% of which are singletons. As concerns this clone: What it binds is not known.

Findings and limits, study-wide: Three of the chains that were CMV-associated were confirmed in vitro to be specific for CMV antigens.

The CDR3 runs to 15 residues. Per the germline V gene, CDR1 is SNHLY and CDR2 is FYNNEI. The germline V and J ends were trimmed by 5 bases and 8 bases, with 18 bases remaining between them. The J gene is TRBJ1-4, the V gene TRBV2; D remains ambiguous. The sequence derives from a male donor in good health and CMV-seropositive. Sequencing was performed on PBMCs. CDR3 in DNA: TGTGCCAGCAGTCTGAATGGCGGTATTGGGGAAAAACTGTTTTTT. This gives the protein CASSLNGGIGEKLFF.